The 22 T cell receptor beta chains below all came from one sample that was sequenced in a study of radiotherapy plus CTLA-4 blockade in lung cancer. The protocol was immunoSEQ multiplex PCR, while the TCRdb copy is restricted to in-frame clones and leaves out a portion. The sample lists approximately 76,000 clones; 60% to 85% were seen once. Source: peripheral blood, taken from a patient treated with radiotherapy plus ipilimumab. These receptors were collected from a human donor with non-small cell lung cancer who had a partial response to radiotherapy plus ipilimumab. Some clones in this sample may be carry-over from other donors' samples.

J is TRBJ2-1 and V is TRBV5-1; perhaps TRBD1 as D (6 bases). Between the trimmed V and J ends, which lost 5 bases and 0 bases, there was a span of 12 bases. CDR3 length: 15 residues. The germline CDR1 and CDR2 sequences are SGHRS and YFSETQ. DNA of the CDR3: TGCGCCAGCAGGGGGGCCTTGAGCTCCTACAATGAGCAGTTCTTC. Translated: CASRGALSSYNEQFF.

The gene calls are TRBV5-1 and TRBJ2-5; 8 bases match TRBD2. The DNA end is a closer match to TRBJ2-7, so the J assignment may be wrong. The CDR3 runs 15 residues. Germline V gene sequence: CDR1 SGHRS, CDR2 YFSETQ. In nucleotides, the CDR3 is TGCGCCAGCAGCTTGTCAGCGGGGGCAAGCTACGAGCAGTACTTC. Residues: CASSLSAGASYEQYF.

This CDR3 is CASSPLGLAGAYEQFF. The CDR3, as DNA: TGTGCCAGCAGCCCCCTGGGACTAGCGGGAGCCTATGAGCAGTTCTTC. The chain combines TRBV9 with TRBJ2-1; TRBD2 matches at 14 bases. V lost 4 bases and J lost 8; bases outside the gene matches: 8. Germline CDR1 reads SGDLS; CDR2 reads YYNGEE. CDR3 length: 16 residues.

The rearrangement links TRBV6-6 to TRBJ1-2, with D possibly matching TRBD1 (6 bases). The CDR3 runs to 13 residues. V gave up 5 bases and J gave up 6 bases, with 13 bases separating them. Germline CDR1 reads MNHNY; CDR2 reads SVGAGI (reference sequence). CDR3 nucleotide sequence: TGTGCCAGCAGTCAATACAGGGTTGATGGCTACACCTTC. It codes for CASSQYRVDGYTF.

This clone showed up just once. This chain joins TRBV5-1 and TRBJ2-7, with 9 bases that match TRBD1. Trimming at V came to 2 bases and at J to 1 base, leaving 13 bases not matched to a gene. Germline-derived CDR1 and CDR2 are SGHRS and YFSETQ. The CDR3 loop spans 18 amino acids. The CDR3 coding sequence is TGCGCCAGCAGCTTACCTAGGTCGACAGGGGGGTTTTCCTACGAGCAGTACTTC. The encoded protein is CASSLPRSTGGFSYEQYF.

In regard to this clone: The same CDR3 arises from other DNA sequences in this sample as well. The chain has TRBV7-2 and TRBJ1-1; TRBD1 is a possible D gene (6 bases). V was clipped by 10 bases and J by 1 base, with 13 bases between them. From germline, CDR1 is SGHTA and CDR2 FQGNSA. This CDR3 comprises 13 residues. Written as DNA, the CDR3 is TGTGCCACCCTCGGACAGTGGAACACTGAAGCTTTCTTT. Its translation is CATLGQWNTEAFF.

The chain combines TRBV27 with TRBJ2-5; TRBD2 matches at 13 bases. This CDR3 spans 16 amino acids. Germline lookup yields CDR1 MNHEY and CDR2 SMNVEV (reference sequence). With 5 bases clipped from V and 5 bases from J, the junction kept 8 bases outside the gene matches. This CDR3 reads CASSRGLAGRQETQYF. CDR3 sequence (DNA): TGTGCCAGCAGTAGGGGACTAGCGGGAAGACAGGAGACCCAGTACTTC.

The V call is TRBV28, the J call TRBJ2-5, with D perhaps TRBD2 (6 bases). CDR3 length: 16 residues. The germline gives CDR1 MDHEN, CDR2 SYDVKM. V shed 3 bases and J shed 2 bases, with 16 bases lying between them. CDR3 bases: TGTGCCAGCAGTTTCGTGGGCGGGGCCGCGCAAGAGACCCAGTACTTC. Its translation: CASSFVGGAAQETQYF.

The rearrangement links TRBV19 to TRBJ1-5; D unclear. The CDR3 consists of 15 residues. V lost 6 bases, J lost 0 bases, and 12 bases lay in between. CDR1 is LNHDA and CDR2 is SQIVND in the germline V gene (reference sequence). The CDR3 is CASSSDRHSNQPQHF. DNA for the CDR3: TGTGCCAGTAGCAGTGATAGACATAGCAATCAGCCCCAGCATTTT.

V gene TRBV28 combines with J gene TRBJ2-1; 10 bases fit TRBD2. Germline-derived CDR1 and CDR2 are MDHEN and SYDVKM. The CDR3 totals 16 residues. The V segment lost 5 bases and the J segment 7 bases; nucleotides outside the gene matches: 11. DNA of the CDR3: TGTGCCAGCAGTGATCCTAGCGGGAGTGCTTTGAATGAGCAGTTCTTC. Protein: CASSDPSGSALNEQFF.

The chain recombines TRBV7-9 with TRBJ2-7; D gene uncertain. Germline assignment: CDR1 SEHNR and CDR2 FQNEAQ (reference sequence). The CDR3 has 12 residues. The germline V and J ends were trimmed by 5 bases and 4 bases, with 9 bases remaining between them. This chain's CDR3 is CASSRDGYEQYF. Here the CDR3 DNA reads TGTGCCAGCAGCCGAGACGGGTACGAGCAGTACTTC.

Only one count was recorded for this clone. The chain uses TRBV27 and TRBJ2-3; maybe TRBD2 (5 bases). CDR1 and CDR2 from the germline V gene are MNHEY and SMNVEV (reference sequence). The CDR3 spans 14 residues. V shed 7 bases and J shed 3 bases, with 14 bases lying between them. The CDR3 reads CASNIYGVTDTQYF. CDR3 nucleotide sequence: TGTGCCAGCAACATTTACGGGGTAACAGATACGCAGTATTTT.

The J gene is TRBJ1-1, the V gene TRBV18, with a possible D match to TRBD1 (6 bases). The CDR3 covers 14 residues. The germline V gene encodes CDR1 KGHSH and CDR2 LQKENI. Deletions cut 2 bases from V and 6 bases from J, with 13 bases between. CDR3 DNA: TGTGCCAGCTCACCAATGGGACAAGGGGCTGAAGCTTTCTTT. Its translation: CASSPMGQGAEAFF.

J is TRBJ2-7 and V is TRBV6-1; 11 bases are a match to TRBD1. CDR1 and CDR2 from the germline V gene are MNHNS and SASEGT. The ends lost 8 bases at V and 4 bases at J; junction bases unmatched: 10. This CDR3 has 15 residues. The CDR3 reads CASSRAGQGAYEQYF. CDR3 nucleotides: TGTGCCAGCTCCCGAGCAGGACAGGGGGCTTACGAGCAGTACTTC.

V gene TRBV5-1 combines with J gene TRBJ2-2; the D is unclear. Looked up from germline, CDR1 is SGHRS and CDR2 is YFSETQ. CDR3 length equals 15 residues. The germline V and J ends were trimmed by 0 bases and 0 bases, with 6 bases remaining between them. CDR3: CASSLVQTNTGELFF. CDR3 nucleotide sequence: TGCGCCAGCAGCTTGGTCCAGACGAACACCGGGGAGCTGTTTTTT.

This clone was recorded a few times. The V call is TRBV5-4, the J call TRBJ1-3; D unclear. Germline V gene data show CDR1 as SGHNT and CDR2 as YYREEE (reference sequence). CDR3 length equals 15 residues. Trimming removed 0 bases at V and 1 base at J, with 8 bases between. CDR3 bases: TGTGCCAGCAGCTTGGGGAGCGGGTCTGGAAACACCATATATTTT. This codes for CASSLGSGSGNTIYF.

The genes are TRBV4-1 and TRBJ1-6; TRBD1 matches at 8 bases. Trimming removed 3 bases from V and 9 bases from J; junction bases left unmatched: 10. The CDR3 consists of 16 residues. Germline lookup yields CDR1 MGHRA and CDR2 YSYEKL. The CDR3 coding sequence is TGCGCCAGCAGCCACATTGGACAGGGAGGTGGTTCACCCCTCCACTTT. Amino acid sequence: CASSHIGQGGGSPLHF.

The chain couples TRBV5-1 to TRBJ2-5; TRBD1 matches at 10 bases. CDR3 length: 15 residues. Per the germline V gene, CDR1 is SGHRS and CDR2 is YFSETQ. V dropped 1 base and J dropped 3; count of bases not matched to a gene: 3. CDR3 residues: CASSLPGTGEETQYF. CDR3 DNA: TGCGCCAGCAGCTTGCCGGGGACAGGGGAAGAGACCCAGTACTTC.

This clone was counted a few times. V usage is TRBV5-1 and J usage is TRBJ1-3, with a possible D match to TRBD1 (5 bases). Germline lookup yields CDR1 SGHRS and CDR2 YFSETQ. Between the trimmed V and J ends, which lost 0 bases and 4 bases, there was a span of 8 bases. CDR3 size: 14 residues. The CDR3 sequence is CASSLAGPGNTIYF. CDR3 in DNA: TGCGCCAGCAGCTTGGCAGGGCCCGGAAACACCATATATTTT.

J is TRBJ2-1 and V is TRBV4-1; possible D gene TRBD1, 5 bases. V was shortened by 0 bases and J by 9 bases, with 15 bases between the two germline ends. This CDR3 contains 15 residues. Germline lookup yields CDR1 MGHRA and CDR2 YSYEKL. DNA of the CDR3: TGCGCCAGCAGCCAAGAAATCCGAAGGGGCACTGAGCAGTTCTTC. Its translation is CASSQEIRRGTEQFF.

The CDR3 region has the DNA TGTGCCAGCACATTAAATTCGGCAGGGGGATCGGGCTACACCTTC. It translates to CASTLNSAGGSGYTF. The chain has TRBV27 and TRBJ1-2; 7 nucleotides align to TRBD1. Germline CDR1 and CDR2: MNHEY and SMNVEV (reference sequence). This CDR3 is built from 15 residues. V dropped 7 bases and J dropped 8; count of bases not matched to a gene: 16.

The CDR3 reads CASSSGTGQGKLFF. The CDR3 DNA is TGTGCCAGTAGTTCCGGGACTGGGCAGGGAAAACTGTTTTTT. The chain links TRBV19 to TRBJ1-4, with D possibly TRBD1 on 5 matching bases. Trimming stripped 5 bases from V and 10 bases from J, with 17 bases between. Germline lookup yields CDR1 LNHDA and CDR2 SQIVND (reference sequence). The CDR3 is 14 amino acids.